The clone carrying this T cell receptor (beta chain) showed up just a few times. Its cognate antigen is unknown. The sample is drawn from a study of cytomegalovirus exposure and HLA in healthy donors. Overall study results and limits: TCR beta chains associated with HLA were, in a later analysis, more clonally expanded than equally common others. TCR beta chain V- and J-gene trimming was linked, in a later analysis, to a missense variant in DCLRE1C.

60 Vbeta and 13 Jbeta primers were used in PCR. Profiled with immunoSEQ multiplex PCR; TCRdb holds only in-frame clones, not every one. The table lists 100,000 to 120,000 clones, more than 70% of them singletons. Sequenced material: PBMCs. This receptor was taken from a man aged 25-45 years in good health and CMV-seronegative.

CDR3 loop: CASTDGLESDNSPLHF. The CDR3 region has the DNA TGTGCCAGCACCGACGGGTTAGAAAGTGATAATTCACCCCTCCACTTT. The chain is built from TRBV6-6 and TRBJ1-6; the D is unclear. The CDR3 extends over 16 amino acids. Trimming removed 7 bases from V and 5 bases from J, with 18 bases in between. The germline V gene has CDR1 MNHNY and CDR2 SVGAGI (reference sequence).